This entry lists 17 T cell receptor beta chains sequenced from one sample in a study of shared clonotypes between healthy human individuals. Data came from immunoSEQ multiplex PCR; TCRdb stores just in-frame clones and leaves some out. The profile shows about 1.5 million clones, 95% to 99% of them singletons. Sequencing was performed on naive CD4+ T cells sorted from blood. This sample's subset: CD45RA+ positively selected. The receptors originated from a man between 25 and 39 years old in good health.

This clone occurred once. V and J are TRBV5-5 and TRBJ1-3, with D uncertain. In germline, CDR1 is SGHKS, CDR2 YYEKEE (reference sequence). V was shortened by 4 bases and J by 0 bases, with 8 bases between the two germline ends. The CDR3 length is 14 residues. CDR3 protein: CASSARSSGNTIYF. The CDR3 nucleotides read TGTGCCAGCAGCGCCCGGAGCTCTGGAAACACCATATATTTT.

The V gene is TRBV6-6, the J gene TRBJ2-3; no firm D call. Trimming pared 6 bases from V and 2 bases from J, leaving 15 bases between. CDR3 size: 15 residues. CDR1 and CDR2 from the germline V gene are MNHNY and SVGAGI (reference sequence). This CDR3 reads CASSLTKQITDTQYF. Written as DNA, the CDR3 is TGTGCCAGCAGCCTGACCAAACAGATCACAGATACGCAGTATTTT.

The chain recombines TRBV4-3 with TRBJ2-2; D not resolved. This CDR3 is 15 amino acids long. CDR1 is LGHNA and CDR2 is YSLEER in the germline V gene. Trimming cost V 1 base and J 2 bases, with 8 bases left between them. In DNA form, the CDR3 reads TGCGCCAGCAGCCAAGTTCGGAGTAACACCGGGGAGCTGTTTTTT. This gives the protein CASSQVRSNTGELFF.

The rearrangement links TRBV5-1 to TRBJ1-1, with TRBD1 matching over 12 bases. CDR1 and CDR2 (germline): SGHRS, YFSETQ. The CDR3 covers 18 residues. V was pared by 2 bases and J by 1 base, with 9 bases of the junction left unmatched. CDR3 DNA sequence: TGCGCCAGCAGCTTTTACCCGGGACAGGGGGCGCCGAACACTGAAGCTTTCTTT. This codes for CASSFYPGQGAPNTEAFF. Together with reference TRBV5-1 and TRBJ1-1, the CDR3 gives the full variable domain: KAGVTQTPRYLIKTRGQQVTLSCSPISGHRSVSWYQQTPGQGLQFLFEYFSETQRNKGNFPGRFSGRQFSNSRSEMNVSTLELGDSALYLCASSFYPGQGAPNTEAFFGQGTRLTVV.

Concerning this clone itself: Other DNA sequences in this specimen translate into the identical CDR3. The chain combines TRBV28 with TRBJ1-2, with no clear D. The CDR3 spans 12 residues. Trimming took off 2 bases at V and 5 bases at J, with 6 bases between the two ends. The germline V gene encodes CDR1 MDHEN and CDR2 SYDVKM. DNA for the CDR3: TGTGCCAGCAGTTTACGGCAGTATGGCTACACCTTC. Its translation is CASSLRQYGYTF.

This chain joins TRBV7-2 and TRBJ2-2, with 15 bases identical to TRBD2. The germline V gene encodes CDR1 SGHTA and CDR2 FQGNSA. V was pared by 7 bases and J by 6 bases, with 6 bases of the junction left unmatched. CDR3 length: 16 amino acids. CDR3 loop: CASISWTSGRAGELFF. The CDR3 DNA follows: TGTGCCAGCATTTCTTGGACTAGCGGGAGGGCCGGGGAGCTGTTTTTT.

The V and J genes are TRBV28 and TRBJ1-1, with D hard to call. The V end lost 4 bases, the J end lost 0 bases, and 24 bases lay between the germline ends. Looked up from germline, CDR1 is MDHEN and CDR2 is SYDVKM. The CDR3 spans 19 residues. The CDR3 sequence: CASSSPIVGDIGMNTEAFF. CDR3 DNA: TGTGCCAGCAGTTCCCCTATCGTCGGTGACATTGGCATGAACACTGAAGCTTTCTTT.

The CDR3 DNA sequence: TGTGCCAGCAGTTACCGAGGGCCGGGGACTGAAGCTTTCTTT. Protein product: CASSYRGPGTEAFF. The V gene is TRBV28, the J gene TRBJ1-1; no clear D. V lost 4 bases and J lost 5, with 14 bases in between. The germline CDR1 and CDR2 sequences are MDHEN and SYDVKM. The CDR3 has 14 amino acids.

This CDR3 is CASSLSGNSGNTIYF. The CDR3, as DNA: TGCGCCAGCAGCTTGAGTGGGAACTCTGGAAACACCATATATTTT. This chain joins TRBV5-1 and TRBJ1-3; D is uncertain. V lost 1 base, J lost 0 bases, and 8 bases lay in between. Per germline, CDR1 SGHRS and CDR2 YFSETQ. The CDR3 spans 15 residues.

The chain carries TRBV19 and TRBJ2-1; 10 bases line up with TRBD2. The V segment lost 8 bases and the J segment 1 base; nucleotides outside the gene matches: 5. This CDR3 contains 15 residues. The germline CDR1 and CDR2 sequences are LNHDA and SQIVND (reference sequence). This CDR3 is CASLSAGGSYNEQFF. The CDR3 DNA follows: TGTGCCAGTTTATCAGCGGGAGGGTCCTACAATGAGCAGTTCTTC.

V is TRBV30 and J is TRBJ2-5; 9 nucleotides agree with TRBD1. Germline loops: CDR1 GTSNPN, CDR2 SVGIG (reference sequence). The CDR3 is 14 residues long. Trimming cost V 3 bases and J 7 bases; bases outside gene matches: 9. The CDR3 spells CAWSQQGAWATQYF. The CDR3 DNA reads TGTGCCTGGAGCCAACAGGGGGCCTGGGCGACCCAGTACTTC.

The rearrangement joins TRBV28 to TRBJ2-7, with 7 bases lining up with TRBD2. The ends lost 3 bases at V and 3 bases at J; junction bases unmatched: 5. The CDR3 loop spans 14 amino acids. Germline values: CDR1 MDHEN, CDR2 SYDVKM. The DNA for the CDR3 is TGTGCCAGCAGTTTGGGGACTACCTACTACGAGCAGTACTTC. It specifies CASSLGTTYYEQYF.

V and J are TRBV30 and TRBJ2-3, with D tentatively TRBD2 (5 bases). CDR1 and CDR2 (germline): GTSNPN, SVGIG (reference sequence). Trimming took off 0 bases at V and 0 bases at J, with 10 bases between the two ends. The CDR3 spans 15 residues. The CDR3 nucleotides read TGTGCCTGGAGTGTGTCTGGCGGGAGCACAGATACGCAGTATTTT. Residues: CAWSVSGGSTDTQYF.

In the case of this clone: Different DNA sequences within this sample yield the same CDR3. The rearrangement joins TRBV18 to TRBJ2-2; TRBD1 is a possible D gene (5 bases). This CDR3 contains 14 residues. Germline V gene sequence: CDR1 KGHSH, CDR2 LQKENI. Deletions cut 3 bases from V and 4 bases from J, with 9 bases between. Here the CDR3 reads CASSPPQGTGELFF. For the CDR3, the DNA is TGTGCCAGCTCACCGCCCCAGGGCACCGGGGAGCTGTTTTTT.

In this sample, this clone turned up a few times. V is TRBV9 and J is TRBJ2-1; 8 bases are shared with TRBD1. Germline V lookup: CDR1 SGDLS, CDR2 YYNGEE. V lost 0 bases, J lost 5 bases, and 16 bases stayed unmatched. The CDR3 extends over 19 amino acids. The CDR3 here is CASSVVDGTGGRLHNEQFF. The DNA of the CDR3 is TGTGCCAGCAGCGTAGTGGACGGGACAGGCGGGCGCCTACACAATGAGCAGTTCTTC.

This clone appeared a single time. The genes are TRBV28 and TRBJ2-3; D gene uncertain. Germline CDR1 reads MDHEN; CDR2 reads SYDVKM. The CDR3 is made up of 13 amino acids. Trimming stripped 5 bases from V and 3 bases from J, with 9 bases between. The CDR3 protein is CASSNHGTDTQYF. Here the CDR3 DNA reads TGTGCCAGCAGTAACCACGGTACAGATACGCAGTATTTT.

This chain links TRBV6-5 with TRBJ2-1; D is ambiguous. In germline, CDR1 is MNHEY, CDR2 SVGAGI. Trimming cost V 4 bases and J 4 bases, with 8 bases left between them. The CDR3 consists of 13 residues. The CDR3 region is CASSLNLYNEQFF. CDR3 nucleotides: TGTGCCAGCAGTTTAAATCTATACAATGAGCAGTTCTTC.